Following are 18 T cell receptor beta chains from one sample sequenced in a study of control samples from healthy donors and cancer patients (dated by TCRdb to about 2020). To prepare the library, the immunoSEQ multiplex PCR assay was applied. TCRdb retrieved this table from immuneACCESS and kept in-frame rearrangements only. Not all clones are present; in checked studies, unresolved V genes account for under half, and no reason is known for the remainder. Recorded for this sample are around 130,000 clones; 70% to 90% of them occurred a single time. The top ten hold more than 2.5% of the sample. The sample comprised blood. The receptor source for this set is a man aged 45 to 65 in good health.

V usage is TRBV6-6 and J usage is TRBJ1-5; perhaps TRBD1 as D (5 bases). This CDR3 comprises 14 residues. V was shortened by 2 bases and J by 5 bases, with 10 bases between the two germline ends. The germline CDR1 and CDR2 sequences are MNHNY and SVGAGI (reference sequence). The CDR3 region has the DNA TGTGCCAGCAGTTACCAGGGATACCATCAGCCCCAGCATTTT. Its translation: CASSYQGYHQPQHF.

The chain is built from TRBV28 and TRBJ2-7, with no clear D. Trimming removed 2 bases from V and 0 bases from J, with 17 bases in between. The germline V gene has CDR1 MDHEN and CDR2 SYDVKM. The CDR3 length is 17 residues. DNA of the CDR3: TGTGCCAGCAGTTTAAGGGCAACGCTACCCCTCTCCTACGAGCAGTACTTC. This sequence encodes CASSLRATLPLSYEQYF.

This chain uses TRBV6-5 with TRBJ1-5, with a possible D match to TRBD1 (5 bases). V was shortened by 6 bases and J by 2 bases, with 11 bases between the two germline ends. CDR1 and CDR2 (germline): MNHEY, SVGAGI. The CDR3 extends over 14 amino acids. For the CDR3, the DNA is TGTGCCAGCAGACCGGGGGTGGGCAATCAGCCCCAGCATTTT. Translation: CASRPGVGNQPQHF.

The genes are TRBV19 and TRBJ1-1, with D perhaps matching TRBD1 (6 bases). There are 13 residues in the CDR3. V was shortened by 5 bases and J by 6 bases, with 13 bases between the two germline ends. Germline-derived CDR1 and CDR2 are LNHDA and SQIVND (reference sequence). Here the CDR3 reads CASSPQGRPEAFF. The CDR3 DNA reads TGTGCCAGTAGTCCACAGGGCAGGCCTGAAGCTTTCTTT. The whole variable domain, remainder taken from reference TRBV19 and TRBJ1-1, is DGGITQSPKYLFRKEGQNVTLSCEQNLNHDAMYWYRQDPGQGLRLIYYSQIVNDFQKGDIAEGYSVSREKKESFPLTVTSAQKNPTAFYLCASSPQGRPEAFFGQGTRLTVV.

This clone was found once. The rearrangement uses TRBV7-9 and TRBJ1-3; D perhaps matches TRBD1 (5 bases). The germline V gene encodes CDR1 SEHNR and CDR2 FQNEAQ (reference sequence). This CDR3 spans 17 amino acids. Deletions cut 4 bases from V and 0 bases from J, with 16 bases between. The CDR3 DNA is TGTGCCAGCAGCTCGGATTGGAGACAGTTCTCTGGAAACACCATATATTTT. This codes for CASSSDWRQFSGNTIYF.

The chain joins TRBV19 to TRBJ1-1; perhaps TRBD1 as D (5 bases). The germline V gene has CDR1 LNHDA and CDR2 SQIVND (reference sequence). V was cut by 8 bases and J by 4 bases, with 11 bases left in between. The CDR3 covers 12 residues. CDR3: CASRQGTTEAFF. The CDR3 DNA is TGTGCCAGTCGTCAAGGGACCACTGAAGCTTTCTTT.

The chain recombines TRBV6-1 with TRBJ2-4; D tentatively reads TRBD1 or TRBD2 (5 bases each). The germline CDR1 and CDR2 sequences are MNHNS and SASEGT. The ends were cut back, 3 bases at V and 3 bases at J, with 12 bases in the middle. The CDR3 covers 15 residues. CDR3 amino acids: CASSEWGFGKNIQYF. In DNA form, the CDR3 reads TGTGCCAGCAGTGAGTGGGGGTTCGGCAAAAACATTCAGTACTTC.

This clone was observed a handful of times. CDR3 bases: TGTGCCAGCAGCCCCACGGGAGGGACCGAACTTGAGACCCAGTACTTC. Amino acids: CASSPTGGTELETQYF. The rearrangement uses TRBV5-5 and TRBJ2-5, with TRBD2 identical over 8 bases. The CDR3 loop spans 16 amino acids. Germline V gene sequence: CDR1 SGHKS, CDR2 YYEKEE (reference sequence). Trimming took 4 bases from V and 5 from J; bases not matched to a gene: 13.

The CDR3 protein is CASSVSGGANEQFF. For the CDR3, the DNA is TGCGCCAGCAGTGTTAGCGGGGGGGCCAATGAGCAGTTCTTC. V is TRBV10-1 and J is TRBJ2-1; 11 bases agree with TRBD2. The CDR3 is 14 residues long. Germline V gene sequence: CDR1 WNHNN, CDR2 SYGVQD (reference sequence). V gave up 4 bases and J gave up 6 bases; unmatched junction bases: 2.

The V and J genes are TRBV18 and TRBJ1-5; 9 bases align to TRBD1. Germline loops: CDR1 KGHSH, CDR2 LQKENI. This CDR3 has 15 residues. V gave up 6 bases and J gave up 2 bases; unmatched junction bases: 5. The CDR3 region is CASSPGQGGNQPQHF. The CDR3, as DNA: TGTGCCAGCTCCCCGGGACAGGGAGGCAATCAGCCCCAGCATTTT.

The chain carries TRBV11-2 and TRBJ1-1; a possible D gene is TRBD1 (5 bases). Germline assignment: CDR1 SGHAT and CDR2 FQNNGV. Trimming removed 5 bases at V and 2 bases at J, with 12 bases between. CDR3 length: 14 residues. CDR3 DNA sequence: TGTGCCAGCAGCCACACGGGACCCAACACTGAAGCTTTCTTT. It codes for CASSHTGPNTEAFF.

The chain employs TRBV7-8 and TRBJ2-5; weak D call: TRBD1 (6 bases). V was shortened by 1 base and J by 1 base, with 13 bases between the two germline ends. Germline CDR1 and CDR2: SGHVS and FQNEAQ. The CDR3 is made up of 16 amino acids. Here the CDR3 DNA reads TGTGCCAGCAGCTTAGGTCAAGACAGGCCCCAAGAGACCCAGTACTTC. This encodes CASSLGQDRPQETQYF.

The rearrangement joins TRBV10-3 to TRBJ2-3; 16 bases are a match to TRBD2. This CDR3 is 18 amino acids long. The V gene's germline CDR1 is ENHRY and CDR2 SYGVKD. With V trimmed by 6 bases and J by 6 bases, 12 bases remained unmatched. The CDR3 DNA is TGTGCCATCAGGGAAGCCGGGACTAGCGGGGGGGCAAGGGATACGCAGTATTTT. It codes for CAIREAGTSGGARDTQYF.

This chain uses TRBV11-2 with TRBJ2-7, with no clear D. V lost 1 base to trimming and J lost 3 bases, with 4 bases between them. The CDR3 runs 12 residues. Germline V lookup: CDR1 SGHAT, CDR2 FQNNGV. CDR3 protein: CASSLGNYEQYF. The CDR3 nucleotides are TGTGCCAGCAGCTTAGGCAACTACGAGCAGTACTTC.

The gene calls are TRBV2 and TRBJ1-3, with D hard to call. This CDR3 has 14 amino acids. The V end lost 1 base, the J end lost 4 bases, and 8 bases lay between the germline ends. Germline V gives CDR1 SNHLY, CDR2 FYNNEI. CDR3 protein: CASSEGGAGNTIYF. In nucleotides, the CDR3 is TGTGCCAGCAGTGAAGGGGGAGCCGGAAACACCATATATTTT.

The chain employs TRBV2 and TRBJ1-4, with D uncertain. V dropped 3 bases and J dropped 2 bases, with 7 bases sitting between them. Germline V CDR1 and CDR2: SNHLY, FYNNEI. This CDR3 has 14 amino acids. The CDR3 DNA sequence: TGTGCCAGCAGTGAGGAGTGGACTAATGAAAAACTGTTTTTT. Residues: CASSEEWTNEKLFF.

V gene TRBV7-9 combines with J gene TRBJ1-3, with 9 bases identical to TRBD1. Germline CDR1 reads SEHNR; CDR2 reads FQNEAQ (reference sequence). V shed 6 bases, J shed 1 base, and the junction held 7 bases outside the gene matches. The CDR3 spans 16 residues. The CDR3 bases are TGTGCCAGCAGAACACAGGGGGCCGTTTCTGGAAACACCATATATTTT. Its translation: CASRTQGAVSGNTIYF. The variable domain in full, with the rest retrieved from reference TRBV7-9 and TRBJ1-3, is DTGVSQNPRHKITKRGQNVTFRCDPISEHNRLYWYRQTLGQGPEFLTYFQNEAQLEKSRLLSDRFSAERPKGSFSTLEIQRTEQGDSAMYLCASRTQGAVSGNTIYFGEGSWLTVV.

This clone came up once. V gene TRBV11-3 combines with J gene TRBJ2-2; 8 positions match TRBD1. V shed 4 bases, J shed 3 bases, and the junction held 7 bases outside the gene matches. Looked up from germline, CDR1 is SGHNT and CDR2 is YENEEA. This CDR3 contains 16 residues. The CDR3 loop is CASSYRTGPDTGELFF. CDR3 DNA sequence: TGTGCCAGCAGCTACCGGACAGGGCCCGACACCGGGGAGCTGTTTTTT.